The rows below give T cell receptor beta chains drawn from one sample of a study of shared clonotypes between healthy human individuals. Sequenced by immunoSEQ multiplex PCR; TCRdb stores in-frame clones only, minus some. The sample lists roughly 1,800,000 clones, about 95% occurring once. The sequencing input was naive CD8+ T cells sorted from blood. Receptor source: a man younger than 35 in good health. CDR3s include the opening cysteine and the closing phenylalanine or tryptophan. The D gene is left open where the match is weak. Size values are once, few and many counts, or a class for expanded clones, and some rows have none.

CDR3	DNA	V	size	J	D
CASSRADTQYF	TGTGCCAGCAGCCGGGCAGATACGCAGTATTTT	TRBV5-6	NA	TRBJ2-3	NA
CASSPGVGLDVEQFF	TGCGCCAGCAGCCCCGGGGTCGGACTAGATGTTGAGCAGTTCTTC	TRBV5-1	once	TRBJ2-1	TRBD2
CASSVYSGGGAEAFF	TGTGCCAGCAGCGTATATTCCGGAGGAGGCGCTGAAGCTTTCTTT	TRBV9	NA	TRBJ1-1	NA
CASSPRGSGGYTDTQYF	TGTGCCAGCAGCCCAAGGGGTAGCGGGGGTTACACAGATACGCAGTATTTT	TRBV9	NA	TRBJ2-3	TRBD2
CASSLHLSYEQYF	TGTGCCAGCAGTCTTCACCTATCCTACGAGCAGTACTTC	TRBV7-9	NA	TRBJ2-7	NA
CAISGSESPNTGELFF	TGTGCCATCAGTGGGTCCGAAAGTCCGAACACCGGGGAGCTGTTTTTT	TRBV10-3	NA	TRBJ2-2	NA
CSAPQAEQYF	TGCAGTGCCCCCCAAGCCGAGCAGTACTTC	TRBV20-1	NA	TRBJ2-7	NA
CASEVQGAKNIQYF	TGTGCCAGCGAGGTTCAGGGGGCCAAAAACATTCAGTACTTC	TRBV27	NA	TRBJ2-4	NA
CASSSSRAQETQYF	TGTGCCAGCAGCTCCTCCAGGGCTCAAGAGACCCAGTACTTC	TRBV7-8	NA	TRBJ2-5	NA
CASSQEAGTDDYGYTF	TGCGCCAGCAGCCAAGAGGCCGGGACGGACGACTATGGCTACACCTTC	TRBV4-1	NA	TRBJ1-2	NA
CASSPGAGNTIYF	TGTGCCAGCAGCCCGGGGGCAGGGAACACCATATATTTT	TRBV9	NA	TRBJ1-3	NA
CASSPGGGQPQHF	TGTGCCAGCAGCCCGGGAGGCGGTCAGCCCCAGCATTTT	TRBV7-3	once	TRBJ1-5	NA
CASTFARRWQGLEVSGGVQYF	TGTGCCAGTACCTTCGCTCGGAGGTGGCAGGGGTTGGAGGTGTCCGGGGGAGTGCAGTACTTC	TRBV19	NA	TRBJ2-7	NA
CASSLYTHSPLHF	TGTGCCAGCAGTTTATATACCCATTCACCCCTCCACTTT	TRBV27	few	TRBJ1-6	NA
CASSEGLGGDYGYTF	TGCGCCAGCAGTGAGGGATTGGGGGGCGACTATGGCTACACCTTC	TRBV5-1	NA	TRBJ1-2	NA
CASSYTGTGVEKLFF	TGTGCCAGCAGTTACACCGGGACAGGGGTCGAAAAACTGTTTTTT	TRBV6-6	NA	TRBJ1-4	TRBD1
CASSTGTTNTGELFF	TGCGCCAGCAGCACCGGGACAACGAACACCGGGGAGCTGTTTTTT	TRBV10-1	NA	TRBJ2-2	NA
CASRNAPNYGYTF	TGTGCCAGCAGAAATGCTCCTAACTATGGCTACACCTTC	TRBV6-1	NA	TRBJ1-2	NA
CASSLFGGTEAFF	TGTGCCAGCAGTTTATTTGGGGGGACTGAAGCTTTCTTT	TRBV27	NA	TRBJ1-1	NA
CSVLRGWGYTF	TGCAGCGTTCTCAGGGGTTGGGGCTACACCTTC	TRBV29-1	NA	TRBJ1-2	NA
CASSLETSGGAYNEQFF	TGTGCCAGCAGCTTGGAGACTAGCGGGGGGGCCTACAATGAGCAGTTCTTC	TRBV5-6	NA	TRBJ2-1	TRBD2
CASSLWGLQETQYF	TGTGCCAGCAGTTTGTGGGGACTACAAGAGACCCAGTACTTC	TRBV27	NA	TRBJ2-5	TRBD2
CASSYLAGEADNEQFF	TGTGCCAGCAGCTACCTAGCGGGAGAGGCTGACAATGAGCAGTTCTTC	TRBV7-6	NA	TRBJ2-1	TRBD2
CASSPDNEQYF	TGTGCCAGCAGCCCGGACAATGAGCAGTACTTC	TRBV7-9	NA	TRBJ2-7	NA
CASSVGGQGASEQYF	TGTGCCAGCAGTGTGGGTGGGCAGGGGGCAAGCGAGCAGTACTTC	TRBV7-9	NA	TRBJ2-7	TRBD1